The T cell receptor (beta chain) described here comes from a study of T cells in Graves' hyperthyroidism and ophthalmopathy. RNA transcripts served as the template for amplifying TCR beta CDR3 regions. HTBI primers drove first-round RT-PCR of the TCR CDR3. TCRdb used MiXCR to reprocess the multiplex PCR reads, holding one entry per CDR3 protein. The sample lists roughly 800,000 distinct CDR3 sequences; 35% to 40% were seen once. Germline lookup yields CDR1 ENHRY and CDR2 SYGVKD. This CDR3 region has 14 residues. The ends lost 8 bases at V and 4 bases at J; junction bases unmatched: 9. The clonotype was recovered from a man between 18 and 35 years old with Graves' hyperthyroidism. V is TRBV10-3 and J is TRBJ2-5; 8 nucleotides align to TRBD2. The sequenced sample was blood. DNA of the CDR3: TGTGCCATCCAGTTAGCGGGACTTGGAGAGACCCAGTACTTC. It is translated as CAIQLAGLGETQYF.